These 13 T cell receptor beta chains originate from one sample sequenced in a study of cytomegalovirus exposure and HLA in healthy donors. Produced via immunoSEQ multiplex PCR; TCRdb's table is partial and in-frame only. This table has 60,000 to 65,000 clones, about 96% appearing once. The sequencing sample was made of PBMCs. Every receptor here comes from a woman aged 18-29 years in good health and CMV-seronegative.

The V and J genes are TRBV5-4 and TRBJ1-1; 9 positions match TRBD1. Losses at the gene ends were 4 bases for V and 10 bases for J; bases not matched to a gene: 11. Per germline, CDR1 SGHNT and CDR2 YYREEE (reference sequence). This CDR3 is built from 14 residues. CDR3 sequence (DNA): TGTGCCAGCAGCCGACAGGGGGGGTCGCCTTTAGCTTTCTTT. Its protein is CASSRQGGSPLAFF.

In this sample, this clone turned up once. CDR3 protein: CASSEARGLTQPQHF. The CDR3 DNA sequence: TGTGCCAGCAGTGAGGCCAGGGGGCTAACTCAGCCCCAGCATTTT. J is TRBJ1-5 and V is TRBV2, with TRBD1 identical over 8 bases. Trimming cost V 3 bases and J 6 bases; bases outside gene matches: 7. CDR3 length equals 15 residues. Germline-derived CDR1 and CDR2 are SNHLY and FYNNEI.

This chain uses TRBV19 with TRBJ1-2, with TRBD1 matching over 11 bases. The CDR3 consists of 15 residues. With V trimmed by 3 bases and J by 7 bases, 7 bases remained unmatched. The germline gives CDR1 LNHDA, CDR2 SQIVND (reference sequence). The CDR3 DNA is TGTGCCAGTAGTATTCGAGGACAGGGGGCTGGTGGCTACACCTTC. Amino acid sequence: CASSIRGQGAGGYTF. The whole variable domain, remainder taken from reference TRBV19 and TRBJ1-2, is DGGITQSPKYLFRKEGQNVTLSCEQNLNHDAMYWYRQDPGQGLRLIYYSQIVNDFQKGDIAEGYSVSREKKESFPLTVTSAQKNPTAFYLCASSIRGQGAGGYTFGSGTRLTVV.

J is TRBJ2-1 and V is TRBV20-1; TRBD2 aligns across 7 bases. Germline V gene sequence: CDR1 DFQATT, CDR2 SNEGSKA (reference sequence). The CDR3 is 10 residues long. The J segment lost 12 bases and the V segment lost 4 bases, leaving 3 bases of the junction unmatched. For the CDR3, the DNA is TGCAGTGCTACTAGCGGCTGGCAGTTCTTC. It encodes CSATSGWQFF.

This sequence joins TRBV11-3 and TRBJ2-6; 7 nucleotides match TRBD1. The CDR3 loop spans 17 amino acids. The ends lost 5 bases at V and 0 bases at J; junction bases unmatched: 7. CDR1 and CDR2 from the germline V gene are SGHNT and YENEEA. CDR3: CASSPGQTNSGANVLTF. Here the CDR3 DNA reads TGTGCCAGCAGCCCGGGACAGACTAACTCTGGGGCCAACGTCCTGACTTTC.

The gene calls are TRBV5-6 and TRBJ2-3; D may be TRBD2 (6 bases). With 3 bases removed from V and 4 bases from J, the gap between germline ends came to 18 bases. CDR3 size: 16 residues. In germline, CDR1 is SGHDT, CDR2 YYEEEE. The CDR3 spells CASSWGWRDRADTQYF. CDR3 nucleotide sequence: TGTGCCAGCAGCTGGGGGTGGCGGGATCGGGCAGATACGCAGTATTTT. Full variable domain (rest looked up from reference TRBV5-6 and TRBJ2-3): DAGVTQSPTHLIKTRGQQVTLRCSPKSGHDTVSWYQQALGQGPQFIFQYYEEEERQRGNFPDRFSGHQFPNYSSELNVNALLLGDSALYLCASSWGWRDRADTQYFGPGTRLTVL.

The CDR3: CASTIRGASEQYF. The CDR3 DNA sequence: TGTGCCAGCACGATCCGGGGGGCTTCCGAGCAGTACTTC. The V call is TRBV6-5, the J call TRBJ2-7, with D maybe TRBD2 (7 bases). The CDR3 length is 13 residues. Trimming removed 7 bases from V and 6 bases from J, with 16 bases in between. From germline, CDR1 is MNHEY and CDR2 SVGAGI.

This chain joins TRBV6-4 and TRBJ2-6, with D possibly matching TRBD2 (6 bases). This CDR3 contains 16 residues. The V gene's germline CDR1 is MRHNA and CDR2 SNTAGT. Trimming stripped 0 bases from V and 1 base from J, with 7 bases between. CDR3: CASSDSGGSGANVLTF. The DNA for the CDR3 is TGTGCCAGCAGTGACTCAGGAGGGTCTGGGGCCAACGTCCTGACTTTC.

V gene TRBV9 combines with J gene TRBJ2-3; TRBD2 matches 7 bases. Germline CDR1 is SGDLS and CDR2 is YYNGEE. The length of the CDR3 is 14 residues. Trimming took 0 bases from V and 6 from J; bases not matched to a gene: 4. The CDR3 DNA sequence: TGTGCCAGCAGCGTAGAGGGGAGGGTTGATACGCAGTATTTT. This gives the protein CASSVEGRVDTQYF.

This clone was found once. Other DNA variants within this sample encode the same CDR3. The gene calls are TRBV9 and TRBJ2-6; TRBD2 matches at 7 bases. The CDR3 totals 15 residues. The V gene's germline CDR1 is SGDLS and CDR2 YYNGEE. After removal of 4 bases from V and 1 base from J, the junction contained 2 bases not matched to a gene. The CDR3 reads CASSREGSGANVLTF. The CDR3 bases are TGTGCCAGCAGCAGGGAGGGGTCTGGGGCCAACGTCCTGACTTTC.

V gene TRBV7-9 combines with J gene TRBJ1-2, with 7 bases aligning to TRBD1. The length of the CDR3 is 15 residues. CDR1 is SEHNR, CDR2 FQNEAQ, per germline (reference sequence). J was trimmed by 3 bases and V by 1 base; bases with no gene match: 5. The CDR3 here is CASSLVEGAYYGYTF. In DNA, the CDR3 is TGTGCCAGCAGCTTAGTTGAGGGGGCCTACTATGGCTACACCTTC.

The chain recombines TRBV11-3 with TRBJ2-1, with 16 bases identical to TRBD2. Germline assignment: CDR1 SGHNT and CDR2 YENEEA. The J segment lost 2 bases and the V segment lost 5 bases, leaving 6 bases of the junction unmatched. The CDR3 totals 18 residues. The CDR3 here is CASSPTGLAGGPYNEQFF. CDR3 nucleotides: TGTGCCAGCAGCCCTACGGGACTAGCGGGAGGGCCCTACAATGAGCAGTTCTTC.

The chain employs TRBV30 and TRBJ2-7; 8 bases line up with TRBD1. V shed 4 bases, J shed 7 bases, and the junction held 15 bases outside the gene matches. The germline V gene has CDR1 GTSNPN and CDR2 SVGIG (reference sequence). CDR3 length: 15 residues. The CDR3 sequence is CAWKPPGRGRGEQYF. CDR3 bases: TGTGCCTGGAAGCCCCCCGGCAGGGGGCGAGGGGAGCAGTACTTC.